This T cell receptor beta chain was found in a study of T-cell reconstitution after alpha-beta-depleted transplantation in children. General study results and limits: Counts and diversity of T cells one year after transplant came mostly from newly produced T cells. Expanded graft clones numbering several hundred reportedly gave rise to alpha-beta T cells about two months after transplant. Certain patients had high TCRbeta diversity at day 60, and it came from recipient T cells and thymic progenitors that survived.

This clonotype was picked up a small number of times. Its target is not known. Using unique molecular identifiers, the investigators prepared the TCRbeta library. In TCRdb, the PCR reads were re-called with MiXCR into one record per CDR3 protein. This sample has 700,000 to 850,000 distinct CDR3 sequences, with roughly 16% found just once. CDR1 and CDR2 from the germline V gene are MGHRA and YSYEKL. This CDR3 has 14 amino acids. V dropped 2 bases and J dropped 0 bases, with 6 bases sitting between them. This chain uses TRBV4-1 with TRBJ2-3; D remains ambiguous. Sequenced material: PBMCs, mostly from graft donor cells, taken 360 days after TCRalphabeta/CD19-depleted stem cell transplant. This sequence originates from a male patient aged 10 to 17 who had a stem cell transplant for acute lymphoblastic leukemia, so the T cells may come from the graft donor. The CDR3 region is CASSQLTSTDTQYF. DNA of the CDR3: TGCGCCAGCAGCCAACTAACTAGCACAGATACGCAGTATTTT.